The rows below give T cell receptor beta chains drawn from one sample of a study of blood T cell repertoires in COVID-19. The protocol was immunoSEQ multiplex PCR, while the TCRdb copy is restricted to in-frame clones and leaves out a portion. The profile shows roughly 290,000 clones, roughly 80% of them singletons. Material for sequencing was peripheral blood. The receptor set was obtained from a person aged 65 to 85 with COVID-19, enrolled during active disease. Both conserved end residues are part of each CDR3. The D gene is left open where the match is weak. Rows give clone size only sometimes, using once, few, many, or a class for an expanded clone.

v_gene	j_gene	abundance	d_gene	CDR3aa	CDR3nt
TRBV15	TRBJ1-5	NA	NA	CATSSMEGSNQPQHF	TGTGCCACCAGCTCCATGGAGGGGAGCAATCAGCCCCAGCATTTT
TRBV4-2	TRBJ1-2	NA	NA	CASSQEVRGIHGYTF	TGTGCCAGCAGCCAAGAGGTTAGAGGGATCCATGGCTACACCTTC
TRBV28	TRBJ2-4	NA	NA	CASRSGNRNIQYF	TGTGCCAGCAGATCAGGGAATCGAAACATTCAGTACTTC
TRBV7-6	TRBJ2-7	NA	TRBD2	CASSPQLAEGFYEQYF	TGTGCCAGCAGCCCTCAACTAGCGGAGGGGTTCTACGAGCAGTACTTC
TRBV19	TRBJ2-7	NA	NA	CASSIEGQGRGEQYF	TGTGCCAGTAGTATAGAGGGCCAGGGAAGAGGCGAGCAGTACTTC
TRBV19	TRBJ1-4	NA	TRBD1	CASSRDRGEKLFF	TGTGCCAGTAGTAGAGACAGGGGTGAAAAACTGTTTTTT
TRBV5-6	TRBJ2-1	NA	TRBD2	CASVAGGNEQFF	TGTGCGTCCGTAGCGGGGGGTAATGAGCAGTTCTTC
TRBV5-4	TRBJ2-1	NA	TRBD2	CASSLDYLQRGDEQFF	TGTGCCAGCAGCCTAGACTATCTCCAGCGGGGAGATGAGCAGTTCTTC
TRBV4-3	TRBJ1-6	NA	NA	CASSQDLNSPLHF	TGCGCCAGCAGCCAAGACCTTAATTCACCCCTCCACTTT
TRBV9	TRBJ2-3	NA	NA	CASSAGNTDTQYF	TGTGCCAGCAGCGCCGGGAATACAGATACGCAGTATTTT
TRBV7-3	TRBJ2-3	NA	NA	CASRPSGVQGAQYF	TGTGCCAGCAGACCGTCGGGGGTGCAGGGGGCGCAGTATTTT
TRBV5-1	TRBJ2-3	NA	TRBD2	CASSLYTGTSGITDTQYF	TGCGCCAGCAGCCTCTATACCGGGACTAGCGGCATCACAGATACGCAGTATTTT
TRBV7-3	TRBJ1-6	NA	NA	CASSHPQGTLHF	TGTGCCAGCAGCCACCCCCAGGGAACCCTCCACTTT
TRBV28	TRBJ1-2	NA	TRBD1	CASRLGQGNGYTF	TGTGCCAGCAGGTTAGGACAGGGAAATGGCTACACCTTC
TRBV7-3	TRBJ2-2	NA	NA	CASSLFGGAEAGELFF	TGTGCCAGCAGCTTATTTGGGGGGGCTGAGGCCGGGGAGCTGTTTTTT
TRBV4-3	TRBJ1-6	NA	NA	CASSQDQWSPLHF	TGCGCCAGCAGCCAAGACCAGTGGTCACCCCTCCACTTT
TRBV20-1	TRBJ2-7	NA	NA	CSAGELYEQYF	TGCAGTGCCGGAGAACTTTACGAGCAGTACTTC
TRBV9	TRBJ2-3	NA	NA	CASSVLSGPDTQYF	TGTGCCAGCAGCGTACTAAGCGGTCCGGATACGCAGTATTTT
TRBV27	TRBJ2-7	NA	NA	CANKTAPYEQYF	TGTGCCAATAAGACAGCTCCCTACGAGCAGTACTTC
TRBV28	TRBJ2-7	NA	TRBD1	CASSSYRDRGMYEQYF	TGTGCCAGCAGTTCCTACCGGGACAGGGGAATGTACGAGCAGTACTTC
TRBV7-2	TRBJ2-1	NA	TRBD2	CASSPRTSGGGSVQFF	TGTGCCAGCAGCCCCCGGACTAGCGGGGGCGGCAGTGTGCAGTTCTTC
TRBV19	TRBJ2-2	NA	NA	CASSMEAGELFF	TGTGCCAGTAGTATGGAGGCCGGGGAGCTGTTTTTT
TRBV12-3/TRBV12-4	TRBJ2-7	NA	NA	CASSFGRADEQYF	TGTGCCAGCAGTTTTGGCAGGGCCGACGAGCAGTACTTC
TRBV7-3	TRBJ1-6	few	NA	CASSQRSGSPLHF	TGTGCCAGCAGCCAAAGGTCGGGATCACCCCTCCACTTT